The clone carrying this TCR beta chain was counted between two and nine times. The antigen is unknown. This sample stems from a study of response to subunit inactivated influenza vaccine. General study findings and limits: Every seasonal influenza vaccination brings in few new T cells, the authors suggested.

TCRdb re-analysed the RT-PCR reads in MiXCR, keeping a single row per CDR3 protein. The table lists about 520,000 distinct CDR3 sequences, approximately 7.2% of them singletons. This receptor was identified in a man aged 45-69 years who received an inactivated influenza vaccine. The sample in question was PBMCs from blood, obtained about 23 months after vaccination.

The CDR3 is CATRASSYNEQFF. CDR3 nucleotide sequence: TGTGCCACCAGGGCCAGCTCCTACAATGAGCAGTTCTTC. The chain recombines TRBV24-1 with TRBJ2-1; D is unresolved. Deletions cut 7 bases from V and 0 bases from J, with 6 bases between. CDR1 and CDR2 (germline): KGHDR, SFDVKD. The CDR3 is 13 amino acids.